The 17 T cell receptor beta chains below come from one sample, sequenced in a study of neoadjuvant anti-PD-1 for oral cavity cancer. Some clones are missing from TCRdb's copy, which holds only in-frame ones; the method was immunoSEQ multiplex PCR. The data hold approximately 74,000 clones, with about 84% observed a single time. The source material was PBMCs, sampled before nivolumab (anti-PD-1) treatment. These receptor sequences come from a person aged 40-85 years with oral cavity squamous cell carcinoma.

V usage is TRBV27 and J usage is TRBJ1-2; TRBD1 might be the D (5 bases). Per germline, CDR1 MNHEY and CDR2 SMNVEV (reference sequence). V was cut by 4 bases and J by 5 bases, with 11 bases left in between. There are 13 residues in the CDR3. The CDR3 sequence: CASSSGFSYGYTF. CDR3 nucleotides: TGTGCCAGCAGTTCAGGGTTTTCATATGGCTACACCTTC.

Concerning this clone itself: Mismatch with germline at one junction end may stem from a read error. This chain joins TRBV7-7 and TRBJ1-1; a weak D match, TRBD1 (5 bases). The CDR3 runs to 13 residues. CDR1 SSHAT and CDR2 FNYEAQ come from the germline V gene (reference sequence). For the CDR3, the DNA is TGTGCTAGCAGCTTAGGGGAGGACACTGAAGCTTTCTTT. Its protein product is CASSLGEDTEAFF.

This chain connects TRBV5-1 to TRBJ1-1; unclear D gene. The germline V and J ends were trimmed by 4 bases and 2 bases, with 15 bases remaining between them. CDR3 length: 15 amino acids. Per germline, CDR1 SGHRS and CDR2 YFSETQ. Written as DNA, the CDR3 is TGCGCCAGCAGCCCCACTGGTGCCATAAACACTGAAGCTTTCTTT. Amino acid sequence: CASSPTGAINTEAFF.

V is TRBV5-1 and J is TRBJ2-3; 11 nucleotides line up with TRBD2. CDR1 SGHRS and CDR2 YFSETQ come from the germline V gene. This CDR3 is 18 amino acids long. Germline trimming cut 0 bases from V and 1 base from J; bases unmatched to any gene: 7. CDR3 loop: CASSLVLAGVGGTDTQYF. Here the CDR3 DNA reads TGCGCCAGCAGCTTGGTACTAGCGGGAGTTGGGGGCACAGATACGCAGTATTTT.

V and J are TRBV6-6 and TRBJ2-3; no clear D gene. Trimming cost V 6 bases and J 2 bases, with 6 bases left between them. The length of the CDR3 is 12 residues. Per the germline V gene, CDR1 is MNHNY and CDR2 is SVGAGI (reference sequence). CDR3 DNA sequence: TGTGCCAGCAGCCTGAACACAGATACGCAGTATTTT. This gives the protein CASSLNTDTQYF.

This chain joins TRBV14 and TRBJ1-2; 10 bases fit TRBD1. This CDR3 has 13 amino acids. The germline V gene has CDR1 SGHDN and CDR2 FVKESK. V was clipped by 2 bases and J by 10 bases; unmatched bases: 4. The CDR3: CASSQRTGGDYTF. The CDR3 region has the DNA TGTGCCAGCAGCCAACGGACAGGGGGAGACTACACCTTC.

The V call is TRBV6-1, the J call TRBJ1-4; the D gene is possibly TRBD1 (5 bases). This CDR3 has 13 residues. Between the trimmed V and J ends, which lost 3 bases and 8 bases, there was a span of 10 bases. Per the germline V gene, CDR1 is MNHNS and CDR2 is SASEGT. The CDR3 reads CASSDRVGEKLFF. In DNA, the CDR3 is TGTGCCAGCAGTGACAGGGTAGGGGAAAAACTGTTTTTT.

In this sample, this clone turned up a few times. This chain connects TRBV6-6 to TRBJ1-1; the match to TRBD1 covers 10 bases. CDR1 is MNHNY, CDR2 SVGAGI, per germline (reference sequence). V trimming: 4 bases; J trimming: 4 bases; junction bases outside the gene matches: 6. This CDR3 spans 15 amino acids. CDR3 sequence (DNA): TGTGCCAGCAGTTGGACAGGGGGGTCGGGCACTGAAGCTTTCTTT. Translating it yields CASSWTGGSGTEAFF.

This chain joins TRBV7-8 and TRBJ2-4; D may be TRBD2 (6 bases). This CDR3 has 17 amino acids. Germline assignment: CDR1 SGHVS and CDR2 FQNEAQ. Trimming pared 2 bases from V and 0 bases from J, leaving 14 bases between. CDR3 region: CASSLRRERLAKNIQYF. CDR3 nucleotide sequence: TGTGCCAGCAGCTTAAGGCGGGAAAGATTAGCCAAAAACATTCAGTACTTC.

The gene calls are TRBV5-1 and TRBJ1-1, with D possibly matching TRBD1 (5 bases). With 7 bases removed from V and 7 bases from J, the gap between germline ends came to 17 bases. The CDR3 spans 13 residues. Germline lookup yields CDR1 SGHRS and CDR2 YFSETQ. CDR3 residues: CASGRAGVGEAFF. CDR3 DNA: TGCGCCAGCGGCAGGGCCGGGGTGGGTGAAGCTTTCTTT. Full variable domain (outside the CDR3, taken from reference TRBV5-1 and TRBJ1-1): KAGVTQTPRYLIKTRGQQVTLSCSPISGHRSVSWYQQTPGQGLQFLFEYFSETQRNKGNFPGRFSGRQFSNSRSEMNVSTLELGDSALYLCASGRAGVGEAFFGQGTRLTVV.

The chain has TRBV30 and TRBJ2-7, with D unclear. V dropped 3 bases and J dropped 2 bases, with 8 bases sitting between them. This CDR3 has 12 amino acids. The germline V gene has CDR1 GTSNPN and CDR2 SVGIG (reference sequence). DNA for the CDR3: TGTGCCTGGAGCCTGGCAGCCTACGAGCAGTACTTC. It yields the protein CAWSLAAYEQYF.

The rearrangement uses TRBV4-1 and TRBJ2-7, with D uncertain. Deletions cut 4 bases from V and 4 bases from J, with 20 bases between. CDR1 and CDR2 from the germline V gene are MGHRA and YSYEKL. CDR3 length: 16 amino acids. The CDR3 reads CASSPLPAKEGYEQYF. The CDR3 nucleotides read TGCGCCAGCAGCCCGCTCCCGGCAAAAGAAGGTTACGAGCAGTACTTC.

The genes are TRBV10-3 and TRBJ2-7; TRBD1 matches 10 bases. The CDR3 loop spans 15 amino acids. J gave up 6 bases and V 4 bases, and 9 bases lay outside the gene matches. CDR1 ENHRY and CDR2 SYGVKD come from the germline V gene. The CDR3 coding sequence is TGTGCCATCAGTGTTACGGGACAGGGGTTTGGCGAGCAGTACTTC. It codes for CAISVTGQGFGEQYF.

The chain couples TRBV10-3 to TRBJ1-1; D not resolved. The germline gives CDR1 ENHRY, CDR2 SYGVKD. The CDR3 spans 15 residues. V was clipped by 1 base and J by 5 bases, with 14 bases between them. CDR3 protein: CAISEFWQRGTEAFF. The CDR3 DNA reads TGTGCCATCAGTGAGTTTTGGCAGAGAGGGACTGAAGCTTTCTTT.

Here the CDR3 DNA reads TGTGCCAGCAGCTTACGGGACAGATCCTACGAGCAGTACTTC. Its translation: CASSLRDRSYEQYF. The rearrangement uses TRBV11-1 and TRBJ2-7, with 7 positions matching TRBD1. The V segment lost 2 bases and the J segment 1 base; nucleotides outside the gene matches: 2. The CDR3 covers 14 residues. Germline CDR1 is SGHAT and CDR2 is FQDESV (reference sequence). The full variable domain, its missing parts supplied by reference TRBV11-1 and TRBJ2-7, is EAEVAQSPRYKITEKSQAVAFWCDPISGHATLYWYRQILGQGPELLVQFQDESVVDDSQLPKDRFSAERLKGVDSTLKIQPAELGDSAMYLCASSLRDRSYEQYFGPGTRLTVT.

The CDR3 nucleotides are TGTGCCAGCAGCTTAGAGATGGGGAATACTGAAGCTTTCTTT. Translated, it gives CASSLEMGNTEAFF. The V and J genes are TRBV7-6 and TRBJ1-1; no clear D gene. Trimming stripped 1 base from V and 5 bases from J, with 11 bases between. This CDR3 spans 14 amino acids. Germline assignment: CDR1 SGHVS and CDR2 FNYEAQ.

The chain combines TRBV6-5 with TRBJ1-1; D remains unclear. CDR3 length: 13 residues. The V end lost 1 base, the J end lost 1 base, and 4 bases lay between the germline ends. From germline, CDR1 is MNHEY and CDR2 SVGAGI. As DNA, the CDR3 is TGTGCCAGCAGTTACTTTGGGAACACTGAAGCTTTCTTT. Translating gives CASSYFGNTEAFF.